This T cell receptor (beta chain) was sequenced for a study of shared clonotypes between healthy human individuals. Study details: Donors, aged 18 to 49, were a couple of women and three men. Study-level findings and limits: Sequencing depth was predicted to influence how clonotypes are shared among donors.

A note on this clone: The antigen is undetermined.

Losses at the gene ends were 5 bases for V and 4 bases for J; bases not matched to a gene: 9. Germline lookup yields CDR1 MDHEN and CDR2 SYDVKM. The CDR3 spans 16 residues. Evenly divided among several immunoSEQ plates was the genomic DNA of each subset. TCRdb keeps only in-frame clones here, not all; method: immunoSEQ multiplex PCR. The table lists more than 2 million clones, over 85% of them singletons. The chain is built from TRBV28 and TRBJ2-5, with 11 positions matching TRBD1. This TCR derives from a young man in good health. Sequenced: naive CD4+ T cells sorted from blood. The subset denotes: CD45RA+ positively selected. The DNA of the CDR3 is TGTGCCAGCAGTCTCGGGACAGGGGGGACCCCAGAGACCCAGTACTTC. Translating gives CASSLGTGGTPETQYF.